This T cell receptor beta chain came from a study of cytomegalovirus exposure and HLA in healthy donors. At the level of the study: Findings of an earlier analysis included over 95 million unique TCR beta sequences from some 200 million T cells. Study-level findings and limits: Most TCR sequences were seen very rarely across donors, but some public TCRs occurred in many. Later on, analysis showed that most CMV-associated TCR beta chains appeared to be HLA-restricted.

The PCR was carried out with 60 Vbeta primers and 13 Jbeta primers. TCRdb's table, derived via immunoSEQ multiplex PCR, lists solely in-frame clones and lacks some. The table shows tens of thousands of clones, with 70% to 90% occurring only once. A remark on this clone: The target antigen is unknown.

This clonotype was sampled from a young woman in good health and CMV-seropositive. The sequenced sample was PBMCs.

CDR3 protein: CASSRAGDSYEQYF. The DNA for the CDR3 is TGTGCCAGTAGTAGGGCAGGGGACTCCTACGAGCAGTACTTC. This chain connects TRBV19 to TRBJ2-7, with D tentatively TRBD1 (6 bases). This CDR3 spans 14 amino acids. CDR1 is LNHDA and CDR2 is SQIVND in the germline V gene (reference sequence). Trimming pared 4 bases from V and 0 bases from J, leaving 10 bases between.